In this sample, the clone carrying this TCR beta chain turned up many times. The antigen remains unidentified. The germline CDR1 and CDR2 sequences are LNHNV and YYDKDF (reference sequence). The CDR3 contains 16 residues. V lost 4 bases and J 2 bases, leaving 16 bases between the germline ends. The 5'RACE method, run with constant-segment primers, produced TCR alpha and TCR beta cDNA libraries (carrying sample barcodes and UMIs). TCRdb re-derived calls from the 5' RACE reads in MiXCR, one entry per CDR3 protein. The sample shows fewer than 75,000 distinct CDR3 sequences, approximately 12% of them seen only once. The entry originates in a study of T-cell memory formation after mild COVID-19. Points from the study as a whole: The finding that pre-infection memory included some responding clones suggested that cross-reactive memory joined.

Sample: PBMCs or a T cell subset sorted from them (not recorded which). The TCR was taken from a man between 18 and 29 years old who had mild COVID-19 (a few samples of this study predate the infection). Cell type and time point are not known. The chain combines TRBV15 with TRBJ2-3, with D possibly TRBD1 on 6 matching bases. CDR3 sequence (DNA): TGTGCCACCAGCACGGCGCCGGGACACTACACAGATACGCAGTATTTT. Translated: CATSTAPGHYTDTQYF.